A selection of T cell receptor beta chains follows, all from one sample in a study of cytomegalovirus exposure and HLA in healthy donors. Clones were sequenced by immunoSEQ multiplex PCR, and TCRdb holds only the in-frame ones, with some missing. Counted here are a few hundred thousand clones, approximately 88% occurring once; the ten biggest clones make up around 0.96%. Material for sequencing was PBMCs. These receptors came from a man aged 30-40 years in good health and CMV-seronegative. The CDR3 runs from the conserved cysteine through the conserved F or W. D genes are given only for firm matches. Size is omitted from some rows. Given values are once, few, many or a class for expanded clones.

j_call: TRBJ2-3
v_call: TRBV6-1
d_call: TRBD1
clone_size: .
cdr3_length: 15
cdr3_aa: CASSRDRGKADTQYF
cdr3_nt: TGTGCCAGCAGTCGGGACAGGGGGAAGGCAGATACGCAGTATTTT

j_call: TRBJ1-2
v_call: TRBV5-4
d_call: TRBD1
clone_size: once
cdr3_length: 15
cdr3_aa: CASSLDRAANYGYTF
cdr3_nt: TGTGCCAGCAGCCTCGACAGGGCAGCTAACTATGGCTACACCTTC

j_call: TRBJ1-5
v_call: TRBV27
d_call: TRBD1
clone_size: .
cdr3_length: 16
cdr3_aa: CASSLHTGALNQPQHF
cdr3_nt: TGTGCCAGCAGTTTACATACAGGGGCGTTAAATCAGCCCCAGCATTTT

j_call: TRBJ2-2
v_call: TRBV5-1
d_call: TRBD1
clone_size: .
cdr3_length: 16
cdr3_aa: CASSIDTGGNTGELFF
cdr3_nt: TGCGCCAGCAGCATCGATACAGGGGGCAACACCGGGGAGCTGTTTTTT

j_call: TRBJ1-2
v_call: TRBV6-1
d_call: .
clone_size: few
cdr3_length: 13
cdr3_aa: CASSETVTEGYTF
cdr3_nt: TGTGCCAGCAGTGAAACGGTGACGGAGGGCTACACCTTC

j_call: TRBJ2-7
v_call: TRBV27
d_call: TRBD1
clone_size: .
cdr3_length: 14
cdr3_aa: CASSPGTALYEQYF
cdr3_nt: TGTGCCAGCAGCCCCGGGACAGCACTCTACGAGCAGTACTTC

j_call: TRBJ2-7
v_call: TRBV7-2
d_call: .
clone_size: few
cdr3_length: 14
cdr3_aa: CASSSGSIAGLIYF
cdr3_nt: TGTGCCAGCAGCTCAGGGAGTATTGCGGGGTTAATATACTTC

j_call: TRBJ2-5
v_call: TRBV11-1
d_call: TRBD1
clone_size: once
cdr3_length: 15
cdr3_aa: CASSLWTGELETQYF
cdr3_nt: TGTGCCAGCAGTTTGTGGACAGGGGAGTTGGAGACCCAGTACTTC

j_call: TRBJ1-2
v_call: TRBV12-2
d_call: .
clone_size: .
cdr3_length: 18
cdr3_aa: CASRSKDRELNHNYGYTF
cdr3_nt: TGTGCAAGTCGCTCGAAAGACAGGGAACTGAACCACAACTATGGCTACACCTTC

j_call: TRBJ1-2
v_call: TRBV21-1
d_call: .
clone_size: .
cdr3_length: 15
cdr3_aa: CASSKALGGVDGYTF
cdr3_nt: TGTGCCAGCAGCAAAGCTTTGGGGGGGGTCGATGGCTACACCTTC

j_call: TRBJ1-6
v_call: TRBV7-9
d_call: .
clone_size: .
cdr3_length: 14
cdr3_aa: CASSQSSYNSPLHF
cdr3_nt: TGTGCCAGCAGCCAGTCCTCCTATAATTCACCCCTCCACTTT

j_call: TRBJ2-3
v_call: TRBV5-4
d_call: .
clone_size: .
cdr3_length: 14
cdr3_aa: CASSLDSYTDTQYF
cdr3_nt: TGTGCCAGCAGCTTGGACAGCTACACAGATACGCAGTATTTT

j_call: TRBJ2-7
v_call: TRBV7-6
d_call: .
clone_size: .
cdr3_length: 13
cdr3_aa: CASSTGRGYEQYF
cdr3_nt: TGTGCCAGCAGCACCGGGAGAGGCTACGAGCAGTACTTC

j_call: TRBJ1-1
v_call: TRBV6-5
d_call: .
clone_size: .
cdr3_length: 15
cdr3_aa: CASSSTLTLNTEAFF
cdr3_nt: TGTGCCAGCAGTTCCACCCTTACACTGAACACTGAAGCTTTCTTT

j_call: TRBJ2-1
v_call: TRBV11-2
d_call: TRBD2
clone_size: .
cdr3_length: 18
cdr3_aa: CASSQGLAGVSSYNEQFF
cdr3_nt: TGTGCCAGCAGCCAGGGACTAGCGGGCGTGAGCTCCTACAATGAGCAGTTCTTC

j_call: TRBJ2-4
v_call: TRBV7-2
d_call: TRBD1
clone_size: .
cdr3_length: 15
cdr3_aa: CASRDDRGTKNIQYF
cdr3_nt: TGTGCCAGCAGGGACGACAGGGGTACCAAAAACATTCAGTACTTC

j_call: TRBJ2-7
v_call: TRBV6-1
d_call: .
clone_size: .
cdr3_length: 14
cdr3_aa: CASTSDIFSYEQYF
cdr3_nt: TGTGCCTCCACTTCGGACATTTTCTCCTACGAGCAGTACTTC

j_call: TRBJ1-5
v_call: TRBV19
d_call: .
clone_size: .
cdr3_length: 14
cdr3_aa: CASRREDPYQPQHF
cdr3_nt: TGTGCCAGTAGACGGGAGGATCCGTATCAGCCCCAGCATTTT

j_call: TRBJ2-7
v_call: TRBV5-5
d_call: .
clone_size: .
cdr3_length: 16
cdr3_aa: CASSSTNLGVRYEQYF
cdr3_nt: TGTGCCAGCAGCTCGACAAATTTAGGGGTTCGCTACGAGCAGTACTTC

j_call: TRBJ2-1
v_call: TRBV5-1
d_call: TRBD1
clone_size: .
cdr3_length: 19
cdr3_aa: CASSLGYPGQQSSYNEQFF
cdr3_nt: TGCGCCAGCAGCTTAGGGTACCCGGGACAGCAGAGCTCCTACAATGAGCAGTTCTTC

j_call: TRBJ2-7
v_call: TRBV4-1
d_call: TRBD1
clone_size: .
cdr3_length: 15
cdr3_aa: CASSFRQGAGYEQYF
cdr3_nt: TGCGCCAGCAGCTTCCGACAGGGGGCGGGATACGAGCAGTACTTC

j_call: TRBJ2-1
v_call: TRBV6-5
d_call: TRBD1
clone_size: .
cdr3_length: 15
cdr3_aa: CASRRTGGFYNEQFF
cdr3_nt: TGTGCCAGCAGACGGACAGGCGGCTTTTACAATGAGCAGTTCTTC